This entry is about one TCR beta chain. This CDR3 region has 15 residues. CDR1 is SEHNR and CDR2 is FQNEAQ in the germline V gene (reference sequence). The ends lost 5 bases at V and 9 bases at J; junction bases unmatched: 12. The data were taken from a study of cytomegalovirus exposure and HLA in healthy donors. Primers included in the PCR were 60 Vbeta and 13 Jbeta primers. Using immunoSEQ multiplex PCR, the repertoire was profiled, and TCRdb retains in-frame clones only, with some absent. The sample carries some 80,000 clones, 70% to 80% recorded once. V and J are TRBV7-9 and TRBJ2-4, with 8 nucleotides matching TRBD1. This clonotype was sampled from a man aged 50 or older in good health and CMV-seronegative. The sample was PBMCs. As DNA, the CDR3 is TGTGCCAGCAGCCCGACAGGGGTGGGAAACCCCATTCAGTACTTC. Translating it yields CASSPTGVGNPIQYF.